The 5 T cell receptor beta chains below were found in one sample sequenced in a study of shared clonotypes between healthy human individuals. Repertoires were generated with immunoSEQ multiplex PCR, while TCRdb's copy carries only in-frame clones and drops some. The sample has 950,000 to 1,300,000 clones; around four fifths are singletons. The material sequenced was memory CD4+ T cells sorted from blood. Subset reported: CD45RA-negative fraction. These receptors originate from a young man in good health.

CDR3 in amino acids: CASSERWGSGYTF. CDR3 DNA: TGTGCCAGCAGTGAGAGGTGGGGGTCCGGCTACACCTTC. The rearrangement links TRBV2 to TRBJ1-2, with D perhaps TRBD1 (5 bases). The CDR3 extends over 13 amino acids. CDR1 is SNHLY and CDR2 is FYNNEI in the germline V gene. V lost 3 bases, J lost 8 bases, and 13 bases lay in between.

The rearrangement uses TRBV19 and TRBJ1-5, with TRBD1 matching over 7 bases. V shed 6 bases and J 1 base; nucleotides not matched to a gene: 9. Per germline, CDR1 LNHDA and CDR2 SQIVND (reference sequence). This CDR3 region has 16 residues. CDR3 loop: CASSRGQAYSNQPQHF. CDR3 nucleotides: TGTGCCAGTAGCCGAGGACAGGCCTACAGCAATCAGCCCCAGCATTTT.

This CDR3 reads CASSEAGTETQYF. The CDR3 DNA reads TGTGCCAGCAGTGAGGCCGGAACAGAGACCCAGTACTTC. The chain uses TRBV25-1 and TRBJ2-5; D remains ambiguous. Trimming took 3 bases from V and 4 from J, leaving 9 bases between them. This CDR3 contains 13 residues. The V gene's germline CDR1 is MGHDK and CDR2 SYGVNS.

The CDR3 sequence: CASSLMLSGANVLTF. CDR3 bases: TGTGCCAGCAGCTTGATGCTCTCTGGGGCCAACGTCCTGACTTTC. The V and J genes are TRBV5-4 and TRBJ2-6, with unresolved D. V dropped 1 base and J dropped 0 bases, with 5 bases sitting between them. Germline V CDR1 and CDR2: SGHNT, YYREEE (reference sequence). The CDR3 is made up of 15 amino acids. Full variable domain (rest looked up from reference TRBV5-4 and TRBJ2-6): ETGVTQSPTHLIKTRGQQVTLRCSSQSGHNTVSWYQQALGQGPQFIFQYYREEENGRGNFPPRFSGLQFPNYSSELNVNALELDDSALYLCASSLMLSGANVLTFGAGSRLTVL.

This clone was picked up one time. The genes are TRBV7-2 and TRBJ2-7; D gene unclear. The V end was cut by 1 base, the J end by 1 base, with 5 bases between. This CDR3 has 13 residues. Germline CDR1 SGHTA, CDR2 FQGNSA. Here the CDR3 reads CASSLVFSYEQYF. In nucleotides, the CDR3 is TGTGCCAGCAGCTTAGTATTTTCCTACGAGCAGTACTTC.